The rows below give T cell receptor beta chains drawn from one sample of a study of radiation and T cells in renal cell carcinoma. Libraries were prepared by immunoSEQ multiplex PCR; TCRdb keeps only in-frame clonotypes and omits some of them. The sample lists around 76,000 clones; 82% were seen once. The sample consisted of blood, taken from a patient whose treatment included radiotherapy and nephrectomy. These receptors all stem from a man aged 60 to 75 with renal cell carcinoma. Each CDR3 is given with its conserved first and last residue. Fields, in order: clone size, J gene, V gene, D gene, CDR3 DNA, CDR3 protein. The D gene is left open where the match is weak. For some rows the clone size is stated as once, few or many, or as a class when expanded; others skip it.

. | TRBJ2-7 | TRBV11-2 | . | TGTGCCAGCACAGGGTGGGGATACGAGCAGTACTTC | CASTGWGYEQYF
. | TRBJ2-1 | TRBV5-1 | TRBD2 | TGCGCCAGCAGCTTGCAGACTAGCGAGTACAATGAGCAGTTCTTC | CASSLQTSEYNEQFF
. | TRBJ2-2 | TRBV5-1 | TRBD2 | TGCGCCAGCAGCTTGAAGCCGACGGGACTAGCGGGAGCCGGGGAGCTGTTTTTT | CASSLKPTGLAGAGELFF
. | TRBJ1-2 | TRBV9 | TRBD1 | TGTGCCAGCAGCGTAGACAGGGGTAATGGCTACACCTTC | CASSVDRGNGYTF
. | TRBJ2-7 | TRBV18 | . | TGTGCCAGCTCACCACAGGGACTCGTGGAGCAGTACTTC | CASSPQGLVEQYF
. | TRBJ2-1 | TRBV5-5 | . | TGTGCCAGCAGCGTGGACTCGAACAATGAGCAGTTCTTC | CASSVDSNNEQFF
. | TRBJ2-1 | TRBV7-2 | . | TGTGCCAGCAGCTTCCCCCCCCGGGAGCAGTTCTTC | CASSFPPREQFF
. | TRBJ1-3 | TRBV2 | . | TGTGCCAGCAGTGAAAATCGGGGCTTCTCCTTCTCTGGAAACACCATATATTTT | CASSENRGFSFSGNTIYF
. | TRBJ2-7 | TRBV5-1 | . | TGCGCCAGCAGCTTGGATGGCTACGAGCAGTACTTC | CASSLDGYEQYF
. | TRBJ2-1 | TRBV19 | . | TGTGCCAGTAGTATCACAGGTTCCTACAATGAGCAGTTCTTC | CASSITGSYNEQFF
. | TRBJ2-3 | TRBV7-9 | TRBD1 | TGTGCCAGCAGCCCGGGACAGCATACCACAGATACGCAGTATTTT | CASSPGQHTTDTQYF
. | TRBJ2-7 | TRBV5-1 | . | TGCGCCAGCAGCTTGGAAGCGCACTCCTACGAGCAGTACTTC | CASSLEAHSYEQYF
. | TRBJ2-3 | TRBV4-1 | . | TGCGCCAGCAGCCAAGGTCCGTGGGGTGGGGATACGCAGTATTTT | CASSQGPWGGDTQYF
once | TRBJ2-7 | TRBV6-1 | . | TGTGCCAGCAGTGATGGGCGGGAGCAGTACTTC | CASSDGREQYF